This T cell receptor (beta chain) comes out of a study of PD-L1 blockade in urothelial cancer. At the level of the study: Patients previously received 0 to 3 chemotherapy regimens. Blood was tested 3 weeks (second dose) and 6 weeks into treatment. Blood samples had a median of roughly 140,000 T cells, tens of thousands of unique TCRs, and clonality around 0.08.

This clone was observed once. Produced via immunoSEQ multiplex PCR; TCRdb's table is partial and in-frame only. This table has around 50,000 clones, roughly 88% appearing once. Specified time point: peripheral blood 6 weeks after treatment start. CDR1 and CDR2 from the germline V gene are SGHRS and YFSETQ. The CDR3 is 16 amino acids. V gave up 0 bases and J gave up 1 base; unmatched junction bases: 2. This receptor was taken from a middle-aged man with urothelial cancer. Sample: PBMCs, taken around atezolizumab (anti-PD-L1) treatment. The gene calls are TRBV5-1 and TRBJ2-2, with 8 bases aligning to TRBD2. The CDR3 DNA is TGCGCCAGCAGCTTGGGGGGACTAGTGAACACCGGGGAGCTGTTTTTT. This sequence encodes CASSLGGLVNTGELFF.